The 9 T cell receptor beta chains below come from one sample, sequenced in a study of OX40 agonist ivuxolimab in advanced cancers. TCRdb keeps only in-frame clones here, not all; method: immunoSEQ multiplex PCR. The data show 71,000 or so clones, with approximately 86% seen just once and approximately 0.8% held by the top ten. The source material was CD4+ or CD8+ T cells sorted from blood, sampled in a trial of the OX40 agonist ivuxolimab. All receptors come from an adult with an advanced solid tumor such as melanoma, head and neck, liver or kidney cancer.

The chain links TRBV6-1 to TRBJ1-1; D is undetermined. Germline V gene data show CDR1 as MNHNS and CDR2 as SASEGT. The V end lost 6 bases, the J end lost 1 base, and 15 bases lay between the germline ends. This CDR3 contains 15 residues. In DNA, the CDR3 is TGTGCCAGCAGGACGAGTATGGGCGGGAACACTGAAGCTTTCTTT. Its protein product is CASRTSMGGNTEAFF.

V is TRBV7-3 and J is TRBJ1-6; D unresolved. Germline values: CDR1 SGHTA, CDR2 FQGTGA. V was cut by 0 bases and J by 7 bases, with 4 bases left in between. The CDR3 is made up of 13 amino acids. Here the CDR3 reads CASSLTKNSPLHF. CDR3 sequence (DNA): TGTGCCAGCAGCTTAACTAAGAATTCACCCCTCCACTTT.

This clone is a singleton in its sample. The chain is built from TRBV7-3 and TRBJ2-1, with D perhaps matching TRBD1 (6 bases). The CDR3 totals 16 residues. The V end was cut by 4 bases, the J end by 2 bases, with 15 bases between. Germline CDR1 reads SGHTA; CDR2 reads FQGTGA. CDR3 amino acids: CASSSSRQVPYNEQFF. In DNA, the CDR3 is TGTGCCAGCAGCTCATCGAGACAGGTACCCTACAATGAGCAGTTCTTC.

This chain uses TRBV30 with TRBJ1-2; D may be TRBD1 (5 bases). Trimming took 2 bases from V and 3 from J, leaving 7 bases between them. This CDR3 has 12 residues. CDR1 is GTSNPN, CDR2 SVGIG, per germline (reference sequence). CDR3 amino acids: CAWSQGDYGYTF. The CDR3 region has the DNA TGTGCCTGGAGTCAGGGAGACTATGGCTACACCTTC.

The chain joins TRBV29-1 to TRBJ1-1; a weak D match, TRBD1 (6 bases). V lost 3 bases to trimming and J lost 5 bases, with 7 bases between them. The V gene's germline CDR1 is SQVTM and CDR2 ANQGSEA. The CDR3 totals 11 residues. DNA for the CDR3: TGCAGCGTTGACCAGGGGACTGAAGCTTTCTTT. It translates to CSVDQGTEAFF.

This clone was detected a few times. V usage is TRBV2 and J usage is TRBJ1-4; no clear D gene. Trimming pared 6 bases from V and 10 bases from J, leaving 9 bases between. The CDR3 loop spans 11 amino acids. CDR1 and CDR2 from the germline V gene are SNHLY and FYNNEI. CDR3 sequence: CASRTEGKLFF. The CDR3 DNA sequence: TGTGCCAGCAGGACTGAGGGAAAACTGTTTTTT.

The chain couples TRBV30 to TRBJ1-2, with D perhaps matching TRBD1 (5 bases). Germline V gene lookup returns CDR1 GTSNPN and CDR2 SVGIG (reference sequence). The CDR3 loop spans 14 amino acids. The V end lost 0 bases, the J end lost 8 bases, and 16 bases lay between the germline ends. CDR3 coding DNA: TGTGCCTGGAGTGTAAACAGGCAGAGGAAAGGCTACACCTTC. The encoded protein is CAWSVNRQRKGYTF.

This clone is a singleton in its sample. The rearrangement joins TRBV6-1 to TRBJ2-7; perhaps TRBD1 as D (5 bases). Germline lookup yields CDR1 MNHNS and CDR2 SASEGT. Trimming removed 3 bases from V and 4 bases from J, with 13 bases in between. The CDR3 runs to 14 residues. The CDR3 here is CASSEHGHLYEQYF. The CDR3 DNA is TGTGCCAGCAGTGAGCACGGACACCTTTACGAGCAGTACTTC.

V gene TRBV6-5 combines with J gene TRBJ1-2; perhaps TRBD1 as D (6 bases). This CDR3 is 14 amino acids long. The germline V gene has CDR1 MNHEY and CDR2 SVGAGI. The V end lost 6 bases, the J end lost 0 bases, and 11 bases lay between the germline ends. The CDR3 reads CASSEQGTNYGYTF. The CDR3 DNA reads TGTGCCAGCAGCGAACAGGGAACTAACTATGGCTACACCTTC.